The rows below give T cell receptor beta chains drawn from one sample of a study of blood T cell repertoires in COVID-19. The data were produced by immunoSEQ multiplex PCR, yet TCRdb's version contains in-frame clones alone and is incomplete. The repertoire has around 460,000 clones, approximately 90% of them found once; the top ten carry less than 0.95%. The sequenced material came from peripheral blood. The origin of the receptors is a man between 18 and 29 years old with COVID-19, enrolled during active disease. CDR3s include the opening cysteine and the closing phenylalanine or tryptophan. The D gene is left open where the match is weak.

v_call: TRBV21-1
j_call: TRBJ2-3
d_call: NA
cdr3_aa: CASSMGLAGGTDTQYF
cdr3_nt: TGTGCCAGCAGCATGGGACTAGCGGGAGGCACAGATACGCAGTATTTT

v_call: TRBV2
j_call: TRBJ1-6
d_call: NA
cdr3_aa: CASRVAPGLGYNSPLHF
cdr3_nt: TGTGCCAGCAGGGTCGCTCCGGGACTCGGCTATAATTCACCCCTCCACTTT

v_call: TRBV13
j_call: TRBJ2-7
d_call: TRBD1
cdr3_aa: CASSQRGQGATYEQYF
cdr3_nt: TGTGCCAGCAGCCAAAGGGGACAGGGGGCCACCTACGAGCAGTACTTC

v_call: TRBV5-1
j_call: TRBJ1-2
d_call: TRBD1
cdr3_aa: CASSSAGGDGYTF
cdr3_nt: TGCGCCAGCAGCTCTGCAGGGGGCGATGGCTACACCTTC

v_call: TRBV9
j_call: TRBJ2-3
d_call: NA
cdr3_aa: CASKGDGVGTDTQYF
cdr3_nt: TGTGCCAGCAAGGGGGATGGAGTCGGCACAGATACGCAGTATTTT

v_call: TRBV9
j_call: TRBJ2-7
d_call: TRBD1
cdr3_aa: CASSVGQGAYEQYF
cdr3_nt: TGTGCCAGCAGCGTAGGACAGGGGGCCTACGAGCAGTACTTC

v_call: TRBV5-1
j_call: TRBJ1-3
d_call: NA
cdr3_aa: CASSLATGFSGNTIYF
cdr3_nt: TGCGCCAGCAGCTTAGCGACAGGTTTCTCTGGAAACACCATATATTTT

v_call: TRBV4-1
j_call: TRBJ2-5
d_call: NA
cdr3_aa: CASSQDQRGWETQYF
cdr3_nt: TGCGCCAGCAGCCAAGATCAAAGGGGGTGGGAGACCCAGTACTTC

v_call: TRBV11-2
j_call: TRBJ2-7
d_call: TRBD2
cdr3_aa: CASSPRVAGASYEQYF
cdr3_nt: TGTGCCAGCAGCCCCCGGGTAGCGGGGGCCTCCTACGAGCAGTACTTC

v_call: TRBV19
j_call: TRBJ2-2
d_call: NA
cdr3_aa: CASSTSGTNTGELFF
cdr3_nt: TGTGCCAGTAGTACCTCCGGGACAAACACCGGGGAGCTGTTTTTT

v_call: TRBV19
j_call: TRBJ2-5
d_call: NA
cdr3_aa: CASSSNRDRETQYF
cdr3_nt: TGTGCCAGTAGTTCAAACAGGGATCGGGAGACCCAGTACTTC

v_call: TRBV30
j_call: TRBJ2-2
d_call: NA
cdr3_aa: CAWSVWPTESNTGELFF
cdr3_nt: TGTGCCTGGAGTGTATGGCCGACTGAGTCGAACACCGGGGAGCTGTTTTTT

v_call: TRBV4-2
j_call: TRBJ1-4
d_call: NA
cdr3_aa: CASSQDVGQGEKLFF
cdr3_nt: TGTGCCAGCAGCCAAGATGTGGGACAAGGCGAAAAACTGTTTTTT